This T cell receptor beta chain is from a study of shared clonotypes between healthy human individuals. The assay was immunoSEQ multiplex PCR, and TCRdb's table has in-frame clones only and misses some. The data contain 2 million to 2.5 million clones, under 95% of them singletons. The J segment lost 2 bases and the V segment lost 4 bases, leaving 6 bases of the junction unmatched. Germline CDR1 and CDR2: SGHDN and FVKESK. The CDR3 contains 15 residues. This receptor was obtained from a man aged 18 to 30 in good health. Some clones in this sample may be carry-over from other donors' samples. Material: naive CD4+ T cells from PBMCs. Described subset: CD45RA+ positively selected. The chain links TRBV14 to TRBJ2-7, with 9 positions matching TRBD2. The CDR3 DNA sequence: TGTGCCAGCAGCCCCTTGTTAGCGGGGGCCTACGAGCAGTACTTC. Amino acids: CASSPLLAGAYEQYF.